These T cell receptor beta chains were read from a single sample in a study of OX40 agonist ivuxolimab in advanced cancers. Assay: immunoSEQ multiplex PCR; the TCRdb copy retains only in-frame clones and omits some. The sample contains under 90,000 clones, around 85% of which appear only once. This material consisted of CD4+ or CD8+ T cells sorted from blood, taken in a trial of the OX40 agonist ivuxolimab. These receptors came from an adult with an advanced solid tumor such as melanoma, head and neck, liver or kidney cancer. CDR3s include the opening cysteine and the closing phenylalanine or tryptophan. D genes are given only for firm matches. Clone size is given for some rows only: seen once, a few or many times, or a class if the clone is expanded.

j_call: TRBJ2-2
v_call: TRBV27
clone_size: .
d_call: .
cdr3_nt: TGTGCCAGCAGATCGACGTGGGCCGGGGAGCTGTTTTTT
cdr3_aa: CASRSTWAGELFF

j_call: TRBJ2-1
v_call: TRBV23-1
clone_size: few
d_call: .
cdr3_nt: TGCGCCAGCATAGGGGGTTTTTTCGATGAGCAGTTCTTC
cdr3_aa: CASIGGFFDEQFF

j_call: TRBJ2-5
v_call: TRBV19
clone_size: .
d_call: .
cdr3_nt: TGTGCCAGTAGTCCGGGGACTCTCGAGACCCAGTACTTC
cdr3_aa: CASSPGTLETQYF

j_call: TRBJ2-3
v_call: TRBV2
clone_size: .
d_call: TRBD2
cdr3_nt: TGTGCCAGCAGTCCGGGGGGGGGCCCCACAGATACGCAGTATTTT
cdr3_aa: CASSPGGGPTDTQYF

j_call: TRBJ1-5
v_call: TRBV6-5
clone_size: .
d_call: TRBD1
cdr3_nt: TGTGCCAGCAGGCCGACAGGGGGCAATCAGCCCCAGCATTTT
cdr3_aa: CASRPTGGNQPQHF

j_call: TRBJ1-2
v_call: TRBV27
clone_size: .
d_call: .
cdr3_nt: TGTGCCAGCAGTTTAATTGGGCAGGGGAACTATGGCTACACCTTC
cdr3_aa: CASSLIGQGNYGYTF

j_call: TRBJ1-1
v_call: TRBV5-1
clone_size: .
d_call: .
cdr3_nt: TGCGCCAGCAGCTTCAGGGAGACTGAAGCTTTCTTT
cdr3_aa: CASSFRETEAFF

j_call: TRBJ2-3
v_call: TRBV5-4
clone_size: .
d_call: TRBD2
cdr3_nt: TGTGCCAGCAGCTTGGCTGGGGGGGAAGATACGCAGTATTTT
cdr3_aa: CASSLAGGEDTQYF

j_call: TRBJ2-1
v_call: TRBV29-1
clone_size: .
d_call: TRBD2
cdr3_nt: TGCAGCGCTCCCCTCCGGGGGACTAGTTACAATGAGCAGTTCTTC
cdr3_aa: CSAPLRGTSYNEQFF

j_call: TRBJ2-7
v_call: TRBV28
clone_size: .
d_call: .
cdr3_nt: TGTGCCAGCAGCGCAGGGGATTCCCGTACCTACGAGCAGTACTTC
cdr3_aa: CASSAGDSRTYEQYF

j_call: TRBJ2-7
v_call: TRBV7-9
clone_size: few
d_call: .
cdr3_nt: TGTGCCAGCAGCTCCGGTGCCTACGAGCAGTACTTC
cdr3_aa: CASSSGAYEQYF

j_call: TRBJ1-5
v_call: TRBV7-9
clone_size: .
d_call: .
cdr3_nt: TGTGCCAGCAGCTTACCCCATCAGCCCCAGCATTTT
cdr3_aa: CASSLPHQPQHF

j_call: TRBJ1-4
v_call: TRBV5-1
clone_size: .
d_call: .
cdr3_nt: TGCGCCAGCAGCCGCCTTCTAGCCAGTCTTGGTGAAAAACTGTTTTTT
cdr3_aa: CASSRLLASLGEKLFF

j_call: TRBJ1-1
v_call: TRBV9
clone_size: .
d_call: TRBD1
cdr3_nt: TGTGCCAGCAGCGTAGTGCAGGGGGCAGGAGCTTTCTTT
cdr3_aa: CASSVVQGAGAFF

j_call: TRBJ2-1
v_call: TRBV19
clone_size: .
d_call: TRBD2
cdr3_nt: TGTGCCAGTAGTAGGCCGGGGGGGCAGTTCTACAATGAGCAGTTCTTC
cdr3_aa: CASSRPGGQFYNEQFF

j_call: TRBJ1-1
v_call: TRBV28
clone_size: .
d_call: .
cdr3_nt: TGTGCCAGCACCCCCGGGGGGCGAATCGCTGAAGCTTTCTTT
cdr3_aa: CASTPGGRIAEAFF

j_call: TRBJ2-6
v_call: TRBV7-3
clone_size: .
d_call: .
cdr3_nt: TGTGCCAGCAGCTTAAGATCGGGCTCCGGGGCCAACGTCCTGACTTTC
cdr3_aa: CASSLRSGSGANVLTF

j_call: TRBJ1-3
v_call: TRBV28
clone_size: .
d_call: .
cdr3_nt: TGTGCCAGCATTCATCGAGCTGGAAACACCATATATTTT
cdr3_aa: CASIHRAGNTIYF

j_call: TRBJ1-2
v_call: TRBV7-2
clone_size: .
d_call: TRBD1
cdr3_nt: TGTGCCAGCAGCCCCCAAACAGGGGATGGAGTGGCTCACACCTTC
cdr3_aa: CASSPQTGDGVAHTF

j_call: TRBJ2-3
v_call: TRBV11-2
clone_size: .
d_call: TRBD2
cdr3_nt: TGTGCCAGCAGCCCCGTCGTAGCGGGAGACTCAGATACGCAGTATTTT
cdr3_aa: CASSPVVAGDSDTQYF

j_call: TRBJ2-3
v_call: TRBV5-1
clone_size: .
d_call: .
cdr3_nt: TGCGCCAGCAGCTTGGCGGGCCCCACAGATACGCAGTATTTT
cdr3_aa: CASSLAGPTDTQYF

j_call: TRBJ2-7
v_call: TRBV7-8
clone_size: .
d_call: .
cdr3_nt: TGTGCCAGCAGCCTCACTTACGAGCAGTACTTC
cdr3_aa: CASSLTYEQYF

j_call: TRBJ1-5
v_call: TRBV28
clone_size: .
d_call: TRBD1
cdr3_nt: TGTGCCAGCAGCTCTCACATACTTCGACAGGGATCCAATCAGCCCCAGCATTTT
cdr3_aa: CASSSHILRQGSNQPQHF

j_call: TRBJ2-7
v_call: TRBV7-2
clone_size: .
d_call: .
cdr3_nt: TGTGCCAGCACGCGGGGAAGCGGACCCTACGAGCAGTACTTC
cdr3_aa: CASTRGSGPYEQYF

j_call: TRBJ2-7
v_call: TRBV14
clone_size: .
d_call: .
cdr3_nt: TGTGCCAGCAGCCAAGAGGCCGCACTGGGGTACGAGCAGTACTTC
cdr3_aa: CASSQEAALGYEQYF

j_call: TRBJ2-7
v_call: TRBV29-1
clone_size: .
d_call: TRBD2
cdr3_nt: TGCAGCGTTGGACCGACTAGCGGCTACGAGCAGTACTTC
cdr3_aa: CSVGPTSGYEQYF

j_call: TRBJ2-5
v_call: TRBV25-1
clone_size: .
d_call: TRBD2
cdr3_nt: TGTGCCAGCAGTGAAACGAGCGGGGGGGCACGGGAGACCCAGTACTTC
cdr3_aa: CASSETSGGARETQYF

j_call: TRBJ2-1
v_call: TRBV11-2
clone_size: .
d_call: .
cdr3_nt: TGTGCCAGCAGACCGGGGTACAATGAGCAGTTCTTC
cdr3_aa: CASRPGYNEQFF

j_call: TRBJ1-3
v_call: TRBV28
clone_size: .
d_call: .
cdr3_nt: TGTGCCAGCAGTTTAGGGACAAGTGGAAACACCATATATTTT
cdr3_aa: CASSLGTSGNTIYF

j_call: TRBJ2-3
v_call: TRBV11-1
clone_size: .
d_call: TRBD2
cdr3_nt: TGTGCCAGCAGCGGTAGCGGGAGGGCCGCAGATACGCAGTATTTT
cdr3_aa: CASSGSGRAADTQYF

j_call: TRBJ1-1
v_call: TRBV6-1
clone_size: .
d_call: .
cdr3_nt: TGTGCCAGCAGTGGGGCGGCTGAAGCTTTCTTT
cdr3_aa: CASSGAAEAFF

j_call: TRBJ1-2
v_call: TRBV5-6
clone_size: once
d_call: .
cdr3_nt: TGTGCCAGCAGCCAAAATGTGGGGCTTGGGGGCTACACCTTC
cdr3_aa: CASSQNVGLGGYTF

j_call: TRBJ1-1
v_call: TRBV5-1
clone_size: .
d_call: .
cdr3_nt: TGCGCCAGCAGGGATACGGGACAAGCAGAAGCTTTCTTT
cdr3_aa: CASRDTGQAEAFF

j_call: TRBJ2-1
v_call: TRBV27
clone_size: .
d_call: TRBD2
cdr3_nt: TGTGCCAGCAGTTTACAGACTAGCGGGAATGAGCAGTTCTTC
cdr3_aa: CASSLQTSGNEQFF